Presented here are 9 T cell receptor beta chains from one specimen sequenced in a study of T-cell reconstitution after alpha-beta-depleted transplantation in children. TCRbeta library construction was performed incorporating unique molecular identifiers. MiXCR, applied by TCRdb to the PCR reads, yields one record per CDR3 protein. The data hold almost 500,000 distinct CDR3 sequences, with around 13% observed a single time. Specimen: PBMCs from the stem cell graft donor, collected from the stem cell graft. These receptors all come from a human donor who donated a stem cell graft to a child with combined immunodeficiency.

The gene calls are TRBV11-2 and TRBJ1-1, with D maybe TRBD1 (5 bases). V lost 5 bases to trimming and J lost 0 bases, with 10 bases between them. The germline gives CDR1 SGHAT, CDR2 FQNNGV. The CDR3 consists of 14 residues. In DNA, the CDR3 is TGTGCCAGCAGCCCCAAAGGGGTGAACACTGAAGCTTTCTTT. Translating gives CASSPKGVNTEAFF.

This clonotype was found a few times. The chain uses TRBV12-3 or TRBV12-4 and TRBJ2-6, with TRBD1 as a possible D gene (5 bases). Trimming took 6 bases from V and 1 from J, leaving 13 bases between them. The CDR3 length is 16 residues. As DNA, the CDR3 is TGTGCCAGCAGCCCGACAGCATCTTCTGGGGCCAACGTCCTGACTTTC. Protein: CASSPTASSGANVLTF.

In this sample, this clonotype turned up many times. The gene calls are TRBV7-9 and TRBJ2-3; D uncertain. The length of the CDR3 is 16 residues. The V gene's germline CDR1 is SEHNR and CDR2 FQNEAQ (reference sequence). The germline V and J ends were trimmed by 2 bases and 6 bases, with 18 bases remaining between them. CDR3 protein: CASSLYGGAIGDTQYF. The CDR3 DNA sequence: TGTGCCAGCAGCTTATATGGCGGTGCTATAGGGGATACGCAGTATTTT.

This clonotype was counted many times. The chain links TRBV7-2 to TRBJ2-7; 11 bases are a match to TRBD1. CDR3 length: 16 amino acids. Losses at the gene ends were 7 bases for V and 7 bases for J; bases not matched to a gene: 15. Germline-derived CDR1 and CDR2 are SGHTA and FQGNSA. The CDR3 bases are TGTGCCAGCACCATACAACCGGGACAGGGGGTTGGTGAGCAGTACTTC. Translated, it gives CASTIQPGQGVGEQYF.

This clonotype has just a few counts. This chain joins TRBV6-1 and TRBJ2-1; 7 positions match TRBD2. V lost 5 bases, J lost 6 bases, and 7 bases stayed unmatched. The CDR3 covers 14 residues. Germline V gives CDR1 MNHNS, CDR2 SASEGT. The CDR3 DNA reads as TGTGCCAGCAGTACCCTGGGACTACCCAATGAGCAGTTCTTC. Protein product: CASSTLGLPNEQFF.

In its sample, this clonotype was seen many times. V usage is TRBV24-1 and J usage is TRBJ2-1; 10 nucleotides match TRBD2. The V gene's germline CDR1 is KGHDR and CDR2 SFDVKD. The CDR3 loop spans 14 amino acids. The J segment lost 7 bases and the V segment lost 7 bases, leaving 6 bases of the junction unmatched. In DNA, the CDR3 is TGTGCCACCAGCCTAGCGGGAGTGGTTAATGAGCAGTTCTTC. Translated, it gives CATSLAGVVNEQFF.

The V gene is TRBV13, the J gene TRBJ1-6; no definite D call. This CDR3 region has 21 residues. The germline CDR1 and CDR2 sequences are PRHDT and FYEKMQ (reference sequence). Trimming stripped 2 bases from V and 0 bases from J, with 23 bases between. The CDR3 DNA is TGTGCCAGCAGCTTAAGACATCGCCTATTTTACCGCAGCTCCTATAATTCACCCCTCCACTTT. This codes for CASSLRHRLFYRSSYNSPLHF.

The chain joins TRBV7-9 to TRBJ2-3, with D unresolved. The germline V and J ends were trimmed by 5 bases and 4 bases, with 22 bases remaining between them. The CDR3 has 17 amino acids. Germline CDR1 SEHNR, CDR2 FQNEAQ (reference sequence). The CDR3 coding sequence is TGTGCCAGCAGCCCGCTTTTCCGGCTTAGCATTGCAGATACGCAGTATTTT. It specifies CASSPLFRLSIADTQYF.

This clonotype has more than one count but fewer than ten. The V and J genes are TRBV2 and TRBJ1-2; TRBD1 matches at 7 bases. Germline CDR1 is SNHLY and CDR2 is FYNNEI. The CDR3 runs 16 residues. V lost 5 bases, J lost 4 bases, and 13 bases stayed unmatched. CDR3 DNA: TGTGCCAGCAGTCTTGGAGGGGGCACGTCTAGCTATGGCTACACCTTC. It translates to CASSLGGGTSSYGYTF.